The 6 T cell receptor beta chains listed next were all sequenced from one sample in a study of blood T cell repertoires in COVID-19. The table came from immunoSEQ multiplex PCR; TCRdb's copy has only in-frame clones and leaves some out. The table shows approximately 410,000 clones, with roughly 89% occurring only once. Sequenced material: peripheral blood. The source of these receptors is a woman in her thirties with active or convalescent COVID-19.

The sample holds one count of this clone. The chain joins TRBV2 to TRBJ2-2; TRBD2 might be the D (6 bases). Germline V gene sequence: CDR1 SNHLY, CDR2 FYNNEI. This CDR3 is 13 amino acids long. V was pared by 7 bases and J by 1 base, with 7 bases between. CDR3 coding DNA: TGTGCCAGCAACGGGGGGAACACCGGGGAGCTGTTTTTT. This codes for CASNGGNTGELFF. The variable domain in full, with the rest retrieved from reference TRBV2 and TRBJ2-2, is EPEVTQTPSHQVTQMGQEVILRCVPISNHLYFYWYRQILGQKVEFLVSFYNNEISEKSEIFDDQFSVERPDGSNFTLKIRSTKLEDSAMYFCASNGGNTGELFFGEGSRLTVL.

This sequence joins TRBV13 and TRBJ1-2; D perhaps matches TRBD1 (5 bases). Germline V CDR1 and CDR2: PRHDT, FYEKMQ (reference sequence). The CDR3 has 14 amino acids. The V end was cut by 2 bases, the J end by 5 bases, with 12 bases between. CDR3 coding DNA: TGTGCCAGCAGCTTACAGGGACTCATATATGGCTACACCTTC. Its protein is CASSLQGLIYGYTF.

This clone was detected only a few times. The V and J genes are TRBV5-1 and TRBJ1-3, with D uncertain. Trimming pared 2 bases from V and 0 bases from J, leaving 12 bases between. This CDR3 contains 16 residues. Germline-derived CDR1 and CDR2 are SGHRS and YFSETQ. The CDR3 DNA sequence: TGCGCCAGCAGCTTAACGACCGGGAACTCTGGAAACACCATATATTTT. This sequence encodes CASSLTTGNSGNTIYF.

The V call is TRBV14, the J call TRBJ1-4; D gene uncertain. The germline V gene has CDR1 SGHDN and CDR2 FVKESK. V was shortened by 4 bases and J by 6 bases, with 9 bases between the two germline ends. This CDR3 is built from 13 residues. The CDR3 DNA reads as TGTGCCAGCAGCCTTACAAATCATGAAAAACTGTTTTTT. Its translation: CASSLTNHEKLFF. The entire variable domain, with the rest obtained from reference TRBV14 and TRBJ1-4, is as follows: EAGVTQFPSHSVIEKGQTVTLRCDPISGHDNLYWYRRVMGKEIKFLLHFVKESKQDESGMPNNRFLAERTGGTYSTLKVQPAELEDSGVYFCASSLTNHEKLFFGSGTQLSVL.

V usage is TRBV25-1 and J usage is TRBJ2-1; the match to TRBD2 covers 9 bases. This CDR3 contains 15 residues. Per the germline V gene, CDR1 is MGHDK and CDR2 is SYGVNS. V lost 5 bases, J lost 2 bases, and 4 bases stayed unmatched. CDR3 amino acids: CASSKTSGAYNEQFF. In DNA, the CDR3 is TGTGCCAGCAGTAAGACTAGCGGCGCCTACAATGAGCAGTTCTTC. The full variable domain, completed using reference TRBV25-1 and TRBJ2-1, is EADIYQTPRYLVIGTGKKITLECSQTMGHDKMYWYQQDPGMELHLIHYSYGVNSTEKGDLSSESTVSRIRTEHFPLTLESARPSHTSQYLCASSKTSGAYNEQFFGPGTRLTVL.

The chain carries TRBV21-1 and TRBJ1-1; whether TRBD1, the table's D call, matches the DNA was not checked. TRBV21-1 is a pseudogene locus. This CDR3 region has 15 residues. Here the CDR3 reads CASSKGTTGEAEAFF. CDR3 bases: TGTGCCAGCAGCAAAGGAACAACAGGGGAAGCTGAAGCTTTCTTT.